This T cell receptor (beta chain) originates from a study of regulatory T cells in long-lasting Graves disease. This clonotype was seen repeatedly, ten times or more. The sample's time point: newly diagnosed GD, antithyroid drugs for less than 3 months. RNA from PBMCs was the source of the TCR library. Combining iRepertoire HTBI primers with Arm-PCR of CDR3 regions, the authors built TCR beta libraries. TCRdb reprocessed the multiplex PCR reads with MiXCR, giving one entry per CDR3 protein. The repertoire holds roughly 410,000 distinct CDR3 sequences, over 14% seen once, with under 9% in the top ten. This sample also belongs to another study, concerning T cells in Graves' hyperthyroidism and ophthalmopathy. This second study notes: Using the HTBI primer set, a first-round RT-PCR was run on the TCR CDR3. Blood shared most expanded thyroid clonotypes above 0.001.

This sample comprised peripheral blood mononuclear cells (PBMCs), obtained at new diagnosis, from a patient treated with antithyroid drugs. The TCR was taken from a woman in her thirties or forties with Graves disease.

The CDR3: CAWSEAYNEQFF. The CDR3 nucleotides read TGTGCCTGGAGTGAAGCGTACAATGAGCAGTTCTTC. The gene calls are TRBV30 and TRBJ2-1; D is unresolved. V was pared by 1 base and J by 4 bases, with 5 bases between. CDR1 and CDR2 from the germline V gene are GTSNPN and SVGIG (reference sequence). CDR3 length: 12 amino acids.